The rows below give T cell receptor beta chains drawn from one sample of a study of identical twins. Via MiXCR, TCRdb re-called the 5' RACE reads, giving one row per CDR3 protein. The table shows about 240,000 distinct CDR3 sequences, with 10% occurring only once. The sequenced sample consisted of memory T cells sorted from blood. The receptors originated from a man over 45 in good health. The CDR3 runs from the conserved cysteine through the conserved F or W. The D gene is left open where the match is weak. The size of a clone is reported for some rows only, either as once, few or many, or as a class for expanded clones.

abundance,d_gene,j_gene,v_gene,CDR3nt,CDR3aa
NA,NA,TRBJ1-6,TRBV20-1,TGCAGTGCTAGGGAACAAAATAATTCACCCCTCCACTTT,CSAREQNNSPLHF
few,TRBD2,TRBJ2-7,TRBV19,TGTGCCAGTAGTACTTCTAGCGGTTCCTACGAGCAGTACTTC,CASSTSSGSYEQYF
few,NA,TRBJ2-6,TRBV5-5,TGTGCCAGCAGCCACAGCTCTGGGGCCAACGTCCTGACTTTC,CASSHSSGANVLTF
NA,NA,TRBJ2-5,TRBV15,TGTGCCACCAGCAGAGATCCGGGTGACCAAGAGACCCAGTACTTC,CATSRDPGDQETQYF
many,TRBD1,TRBJ2-1,TRBV6-2/TRBV6-3,TGTGCCAGCAGTTACTTGGACAGGGTCTACAATGAGCAGTTCTTC,CASSYLDRVYNEQFF
NA,TRBD1,TRBJ2-1,TRBV28,TGTACCAGCAGCCAAAGCGGACAGGGGATTAATGAGCAGTTCTTC,CTSSQSGQGINEQFF
many,TRBD1,TRBJ2-3,TRBV28,TGTGCCAGCAGTCTCCGGACAGGGGGCGCGGGAGATACGCAGTATTTT,CASSLRTGGAGDTQYF
many,NA,TRBJ1-5,TRBV4-3,TGCGCCAGCTCCACGGAGGGCGGAACCCCCAGAAGCAATCAGCCCCAGCATTTT,CASSTEGGTPRSNQPQHF
NA,NA,TRBJ1-2,TRBV4-1,TGCGCCAGCAGCCAAATCGGCGGGGGCGGACGGGGTTACACCTTC,CASSQIGGGGRGYTF
many,NA,TRBJ1-6,TRBV4-1,TGCGCCAGCAGCCAAGAGTGGGGAAATTCACCCCTCCACTTT,CASSQEWGNSPLHF
NA,TRBD2,TRBJ2-2,TRBV5-1,TGCGCCAGCATAGCGGGAGGGAACACCGGGGAGCTGTTTTTT,CASIAGGNTGELFF
few,NA,TRBJ1-6,TRBV20-1,TGCAGTGCTAGCCCCTCAGGAGGGTCGAGTTCACCCCTCCACTTT,CSASPSGGSSSPLHF
many,NA,TRBJ2-7,TRBV20-1,TGCAGTGCTAGAGTCAGGGTCACCTACGAGCAGTACTTC,CSARVRVTYEQYF
few,NA,TRBJ2-1,TRBV7-9,TGTGCCAGCAGCGCTCTCCCGACGGAGTACAATGAGCAGTTCTTC,CASSALPTEYNEQFF
few,NA,TRBJ2-7,TRBV19,TGTGCCAGTAGTATCGGGGGCACTAGGACCTACGAGCAGTACTTC,CASSIGGTRTYEQYF
NA,NA,TRBJ1-1,TRBV27,TGTGCCAGCAGTCTCAGGGGATGGGCCATGACTGAAGCTTTCTTT,CASSLRGWAMTEAFF
NA,TRBD2,TRBJ2-1,TRBV11-2,TGTGCCAGCAGCCCACCGGGGACTAGCGGAGCCGGGGGCAATGAGCAGTTCTTC,CASSPPGTSGAGGNEQFF
many,NA,TRBJ1-1,TRBV28,TGTGCCAGCAGCCCCAACACTGAAGCTTTCTTT,CASSPNTEAFF
few,NA,TRBJ1-2,TRBV18,TGTGCCAGCTCCCAGGGAGGTCGATATGGCTACACCTTC,CASSQGGRYGYTF
many,NA,TRBJ1-5,TRBV5-1,TGCGCCAGCTTTTTTGGCCCGCGTTCTATTCAGCCCCAGCATTTT,CASFFGPRSIQPQHF
few,TRBD1,TRBJ1-4,TRBV5-6,TGTGCCAGCAGCTTGTACAGGGGAAGTGAAAAACTGTTTTTT,CASSLYRGSEKLFF
NA,NA,TRBJ2-1,TRBV19,TGTGCCAGTAGTACTTCGGGACTCCCAGGGCTCTACAATGAGCAGTTCTTC,CASSTSGLPGLYNEQFF
NA,TRBD1,TRBJ1-5,TRBV6-1,TGTGCCAGCAGTCAACATGGGACAGGGGCTCAGCCCCAGCATTTT,CASSQHGTGAQPQHF
few,TRBD2,TRBJ2-1,TRBV7-6,TGTGCCAGCAGCTTAGAGGCGGGGAGGGCCTGGGGTGAGCAGTTCTTC,CASSLEAGRAWGEQFF
few,TRBD1,TRBJ2-7,TRBV5-1,TGCGCCAGCAGCTTGGGGATGGACAGGGGCGAGCAGTACTTC,CASSLGMDRGEQYF
NA,NA,TRBJ2-7,TRBV7-2,TGTCCCAGCAGCTTAGGGGGGATGGGCTACGAGCAGTACTTC,CPSSLGGMGYEQYF
NA,NA,TRBJ2-5,TRBV7-8,TGTGCCAGCAGCTTAGCGGGGGGAGGTGGGACCCAGTACTTC,CASSLAGGGGTQYF
many,NA,TRBJ2-1,TRBV27,TGTGCCAGCAGTTCGACTACCAGTGAGCAGTTCTTC,CASSSTTSEQFF
NA,TRBD1,TRBJ1-2,TRBV25-1,TGTGCCAGCAGTGAATATGGCAGGGGGCGCTCCTATGGCTACACCTTC,CASSEYGRGRSYGYTF